Presented here are 26 T cell receptor beta chains from one specimen sequenced in a study of breast tumors, draining lymph nodes, adjacent tissues. TCRdb independently ran MiXCR on the multiplex PCR reads; one entry per CDR3 protein. This sample yields some 120,000 distinct CDR3 sequences, of which nearly 20% are seen a single time; over 3% belongs to the top ten. The lymph nodes were axillary draining lymph nodes from breast cancer patients. Sequenced: axillary lymph node tissue. The receptors originated from a female donor with breast cancer. Some clones in this sample may be carry-over from other donors' samples.

This clonotype was seen a few times. The gene calls are TRBV25-1 and TRBJ1-2; unclear D gene. The germline gives CDR1 MGHDK, CDR2 SYGVNS. V was cut by 10 bases and J by 4 bases, with 10 bases left in between. The CDR3 runs 11 residues. The CDR3 is CATGEGYGYTF. The CDR3 DNA sequence: TGTGCCACTGGGGAGGGCTATGGCTACACCTTC.

This clonotype showed up many times. The V call is TRBV19, the J call TRBJ2-3; possible D gene TRBD1, 5 bases. Germline lookup yields CDR1 LNHDA and CDR2 SQIVND (reference sequence). The CDR3 extends over 17 amino acids. V was shortened by 2 bases and J by 0 bases, with 15 bases between the two germline ends. The CDR3 DNA is TGTGCCAGTAGTATAATTGGGGCAGCCTCTAGCACAGATACGCAGTATTTT. Translated, it gives CASSIIGAASSTDTQYF. Full variable domain (outside the CDR3, taken from reference TRBV19 and TRBJ2-3): DGGITQSPKYLFRKEGQNVTLSCEQNLNHDAMYWYRQDPGQGLRLIYYSQIVNDFQKGDIAEGYSVSREKKESFPLTVTSAQKNPTAFYLCASSIIGAASSTDTQYFGPGTRLTVL.

This clonotype was observed many times. The chain carries TRBV7-3 and TRBJ2-5, with D perhaps TRBD2 (8 bases). Between the trimmed V and J ends, which lost 5 bases and 1 base, there was a span of 14 bases. The germline V gene has CDR1 SGHTA and CDR2 FQGTGA. The CDR3 is 15 residues long. This chain's CDR3 is CASSPTGTSQETQYF. Written as DNA, the CDR3 is TGTGCCAGCAGCCCGACAGGGACTAGCCAAGAGACCCAGTACTTC.

This clonotype was seen many times. The chain combines TRBV2 with TRBJ2-6; unclear D gene. Trimming removed 2 bases from V and 0 bases from J, with 5 bases in between. The V gene's germline CDR1 is SNHLY and CDR2 FYNNEI. This CDR3 is 15 amino acids long. The CDR3 loop is CASSETNSGANVLTF. CDR3 DNA: TGTGCCAGCAGTGAAACTAACTCTGGGGCCAACGTCCTGACTTTC.

This clonotype was found once. It may be a read error: a sequence one base away is much more abundant. The rearrangement joins TRBV11-3 to TRBJ1-2; D is unresolved. Germline CDR1 and CDR2: SGHNT and YENEEA. Trimming removed 3 bases from V and 4 bases from J, with 12 bases in between. The CDR3 loop spans 14 amino acids. CDR3 nucleotide sequence: TGTGCCAGCAGCTTGAGGGATAGCGGCTATGGCTACACCTTC. It translates to CASSLRDSGYGYTF.

At least ten counts were recorded for this clonotype. V gene TRBV6-5 combines with J gene TRBJ1-4; 10 nucleotides align to TRBD1. Germline CDR1 and CDR2: MNHEY and SVGAGI. This CDR3 contains 15 residues. V trimming: 3 bases; J trimming: 6 bases; junction bases outside the gene matches: 4. The CDR3 loop reads CASSYSGTGDEKLFF. The CDR3 region has the DNA TGTGCCAGCAGTTATTCTGGGACAGGGGATGAAAAACTGTTTTTT.

This clonotype was observed many times. The V call is TRBV4-1, the J call TRBJ1-5, with a tentative D call TRBD1 (5 bases). The germline gives CDR1 MGHRA, CDR2 YSYEKL. The CDR3 extends over 17 amino acids. V lost 2 bases to trimming and J lost 8 bases, with 22 bases between them. The CDR3 bases are TGCGCCAGCAGCCAATTCATTGGCCGGGACGGAATTGAGCCCCAGCATTTT. It codes for CASSQFIGRDGIEPQHF.

This clonotype was seen a few times. The chain recombines TRBV9 with TRBJ2-7; 13 bases are a match to TRBD2. In germline, CDR1 is SGDLS, CDR2 YYNGEE. The J segment lost 4 bases and the V segment lost 1 base, leaving 8 bases of the junction unmatched. The CDR3 extends over 17 amino acids. Here the CDR3 DNA reads TGTGCCAGCAGCGTATGGCTGACTAGCGGGAGGAAATACGAGCAGTACTTC. This translates into CASSVWLTSGRKYEQYF.

At least ten counts were recorded for this clonotype. The chain employs TRBV15 and TRBJ2-4; D remains ambiguous. V was pared by 2 bases and J by 9 bases, with 11 bases between. CDR1 and CDR2 (germline): LNHNV, YYDKDF (reference sequence). The CDR3 is 13 amino acids. This chain's CDR3 is CATSRQAESIQYF. The CDR3 DNA is TGTGCCACCAGCAGACAGGCCGAGAGCATTCAGTACTTC. The whole variable domain, remainder taken from reference TRBV15 and TRBJ2-4, is DAMVIQNPRYQVTQFGKPVTLSCSQTLNHNVMYWYQQKSSQAPKLLFHYYDKDFNNEADTPDNFQSRRPNTSFCFLDIRSPGLGDTAMYLCATSRQAESIQYFGAGTRLSVL.

Turning to this clonotype: This sequence may be a read error, since a much larger clone differs from it by one base. The CDR3 region is CASTQSGTLNEELFF. DNA for the CDR3: TGTGCCAGTACCCAATCCGGGACTCTTAATGAAGAACTGTTTTTT. The chain couples TRBV19 to TRBJ1-4, with D maybe TRBD1 (5 bases). Germline CDR1 and CDR2: LNHDA and SQIVND (reference sequence). CDR3 length: 15 residues.

Points on this clonotype: At one end, the junction sequence differs from germline, possibly due to a read error. The chain couples TRBV5-1 to TRBJ2-7; 8 nucleotides align to TRBD2. The CDR3 totals 14 residues. Germline lookup yields CDR1 SGHRS and CDR2 YFSETQ. The DNA of the CDR3 is TGCGCCAGCAGCGTCGGGGGGGCCAACAATGAGCAGCTCTTC. This sequence encodes CASSVGGANNEQLF.

As to this clonotype: This sequence may be a read error, since a much larger clone differs from it by one base. V gene TRBV11-2 combines with J gene TRBJ2-1; 8 positions agree with TRBD1. The CDR3 contains 12 residues. From germline, CDR1 is SGHAT and CDR2 FQNNGV. The CDR3 sequence is CVSSWTGYEQFF. The CDR3 region has the DNA TGTGTCAGCAGCTGGACAGGGTATGAGCAGTTCTTC.

The table lists this clonotype with many counts. The rearrangement uses TRBV10-3 and TRBJ1-2; 8 nucleotides agree with TRBD1. The CDR3 extends over 14 amino acids. Unmatched junction bases numbered 5, after V lost 6 bases and J lost 2 bases. The germline CDR1 and CDR2 sequences are ENHRY and SYGVKD. CDR3 sequence reads: CAISPTGANYGYTF. The CDR3 nucleotides are TGTGCCATCAGCCCGACAGGGGCGAACTATGGCTACACCTTC.

The sample holds many counts of this clonotype. The V and J genes are TRBV7-2 and TRBJ2-5; D might be TRBD1 (5 bases). The CDR3 is 13 residues long. The germline V gene has CDR1 SGHTA and CDR2 FQGNSA. The ends were cut back, 0 bases at V and 5 bases at J, with 7 bases in the middle. CDR3 in amino acids: CASSLARVETQYF. In nucleotides, the CDR3 is TGTGCCAGCAGCTTAGCCAGGGTGGAGACCCAGTACTTC.

This clonotype was seen many times. The chain carries TRBV15 and TRBJ1-2; 8 bases are shared with TRBD1. CDR3 length: 14 residues. Germline V CDR1 and CDR2: LNHNV, YYDKDF (reference sequence). With 3 bases clipped from V and 5 bases from J, the junction kept 5 bases outside the gene matches. CDR3 region: CATSRDREGYGYTF. The CDR3 DNA reads TGTGCCACCAGCAGGGACAGGGAAGGGTATGGCTACACCTTC.

The CDR3: CSAPGTSSYNEQFF. Written as DNA, the CDR3 is TGCAGTGCTCCTGGTACAAGCTCCTACAATGAGCAGTTCTTC. The chain is built from TRBV20-1 and TRBJ2-1; D gene uncertain. Germline CDR1 is DFQATT and CDR2 is SNEGSKA (reference sequence). V lost 5 bases and J 0 bases, leaving 11 bases between the germline ends. The CDR3 runs to 14 residues.

This clonotype was found a few times. V and J are TRBV19 and TRBJ1-5, with 12 bases aligning to TRBD1. This CDR3 has 17 residues. Germline CDR1 LNHDA, CDR2 SQIVND (reference sequence). J lost 5 bases, V lost 4 bases, and 9 bases had no gene match. The CDR3 spells CASSRMPGQGAYQPQHF. CDR3 in DNA: TGTGCCAGTAGTAGAATGCCGGGACAGGGGGCCTATCAGCCCCAGCATTTT.

Many counts were recorded for this clonotype. This chain joins TRBV24-1 and TRBJ1-5; D is unclear. This CDR3 has 12 residues. V gave up 5 bases and J gave up 5 bases, with 6 bases separating them. The germline gives CDR1 KGHDR, CDR2 SFDVKD. The CDR3 sequence is CATSAGYQPQHF. CDR3 DNA sequence: TGTGCCACCAGTGCCGGATATCAGCCCCAGCATTTT.

This clonotype was counted many times. The J gene is TRBJ2-7, the V gene TRBV3-1; D remains unclear. Germline CDR1 and CDR2: LGHDT and YNNKEL (reference sequence). Trimming removed 0 bases from V and 4 bases from J, with 4 bases in between. CDR3 size: 12 residues. For the CDR3, the DNA is TGTGCCAGCAGCCAAGAGGAGTACGAGCAGTACTTC. Amino acids: CASSQEEYEQYF.

About this clonotype: A much bigger clone sits one base away, suggesting this may be a read error. V and J are TRBV27 and TRBJ2-7; D remains ambiguous. The germline V gene encodes CDR1 MNHEY and CDR2 SMNVEV (reference sequence). The CDR3 has 13 amino acids. CDR3 sequence reads: CASIRDRSCEQYF. CDR3 DNA: TGTGCCAGCATTAGGGATCGATCCTGCGAGCAGTACTTC.

This clonotype was counted many times. The chain uses TRBV15 and TRBJ1-4; D remains ambiguous. CDR3 length equals 15 residues. Germline lookup yields CDR1 LNHNV and CDR2 YYDKDF (reference sequence). V was cut by 5 bases and J by 0 bases, with 10 bases left in between. The CDR3: CATSPRQATNEKLFF. The CDR3 coding sequence is TGTGCCACCAGCCCCCGGCAGGCAACTAATGAAAAACTGTTTTTT.

This clonotype has a count of ten or more. V and J are TRBV9 and TRBJ2-7, with D perhaps TRBD2 (6 bases). V was shortened by 4 bases and J by 2 bases, with 22 bases between the two germline ends. CDR1 and CDR2 from the germline V gene are SGDLS and YYNGEE. This CDR3 spans 17 amino acids. CDR3 nucleotides: TGTGCCAGCAGCCCCCCCCCGGCTAGCGCTGGGACCTACGAGCAGTACTTC. As protein: CASSPPPASAGTYEQYF.

This clonotype was picked up many times. The rearrangement uses TRBV9 and TRBJ2-1; D unclear. V lost 0 bases, J lost 3 bases, and 1 base lay in between. Germline CDR1 reads SGDLS; CDR2 reads YYNGEE. The CDR3 is 12 residues long. CDR3 sequence: CASSVDYNEQFF. CDR3 sequence (DNA): TGTGCCAGCAGCGTAGACTACAATGAGCAGTTCTTC.

About this clonotype: This may come from a read error, since a much larger clone is one base off. This chain connects TRBV2 to TRBJ1-2, with TRBD1 as a possible D gene (6 bases). Germline V gives CDR1 SNHLY, CDR2 FYNNEI. The CDR3 is 14 residues long. The CDR3: CASTEGGWEYGYAF. In DNA, the CDR3 is TGTGCCAGCACCGAGGGGGGTTGGGAGTATGGCTACGCCTTC.

At least ten counts were recorded for this clonotype. The V and J genes are TRBV24-1 and TRBJ2-7; 9 bases match TRBD2. The CDR3 is made up of 14 amino acids. CDR1 is KGHDR, CDR2 SFDVKD, per germline. V dropped 6 bases and J dropped 3; count of bases not matched to a gene: 5. In DNA form, the CDR3 reads TGTGCCACCAGTCCTAGCGGGAATCACTACGAGCAGTACTTC. It specifies CATSPSGNHYEQYF.

In its sample, this clonotype was seen many times. This sequence joins TRBV20-1 and TRBJ1-5; D remains unclear. This CDR3 region has 13 residues. Germline values: CDR1 DFQATT, CDR2 SNEGSKA (reference sequence). With 6 bases removed from V and 4 bases from J, the gap between germline ends came to 13 bases. The chain's CDR3 is CSANEQQNQPQHF. The CDR3, as DNA: TGCAGTGCGAACGAACAGCAAAATCAGCCCCAGCATTTT.